This TCR beta chain is drawn from a study of PD-1 blockade in classical Hodgkin lymphoma. The overall study: Patients received nivolumab 3 mg/kg intravenously every 2 weeks. Broader study findings: Undefined causes, possibly disease activity or prior therapy, underlie the repertoire differences. Exclusion applied to patients who initiated nivolumab less than 1 year following ASCT. Newly diagnosed patients were said to have less baseline TCR diversity than healthy donors did.

This table comes from immunoSEQ multiplex PCR, and its TCRdb copy is limited to in-frame clones, with some not included. This sample has nearly 25,000 clones, with around 68% found just once. Time point noted: cycle 4 day 1 (C4D1), after five to seven weeks of nivolumab. Each patient's relapse followed autologous stem cell transplantation, and brentuximab vedotin exposure varied. Per the germline V gene, CDR1 is MNHNS and CDR2 is SASEGT. This CDR3 region has 14 residues. Trimming shortened V by 4 bases and J by 6 bases, and 12 bases separated the two germline ends. For this clone: The antigen is not known.

The TCR originated in a human donor with classical Hodgkin lymphoma. The input for sequencing was peripheral blood mononuclear cells (PBMCs), taken before the fourth cycle of nivolumab. The chain employs TRBV6-1 and TRBJ2-2; D is ambiguous. CDR3 sequence reads: CASSVGFESGELFF. As DNA, the CDR3 is TGTGCCAGCAGTGTGGGATTTGAGTCCGGGGAGCTGTTTTTT.